This TCR beta chain was identified during a study of T cell clonotyping in hematopoietic cell transplantation. With respect to this clone: Its matching antigen is unknown.

Study observations and caveats: After transplant, recipient diversity fell while pathologically expanded clonotypes grew through day 180. At the given depth, recipient repertoires were over 97% de novo clonotypes.

TCRdb's table, derived via immunoSEQ multiplex PCR, lists solely in-frame clones and lacks some. The sample yields about 6,000 clones, around 82% seen once. Sequencing was performed on peripheral blood mononuclear cells, taken 180 days after allogeneic stem cell transplant. The sequence came from an older male patient who had an allogeneic stem cell transplant from an unrelated donor, so T cells may come from the graft donor. Some clones in this sample may be carry-over from other donors' samples.

The CDR3: CASSLAGTGGYNEQFF. The CDR3, as DNA: TGTGCCAGCAGCTTAGCGGGGACAGGGGGCTACAATGAGCAGTTCTTC. The chain uses TRBV11-3 and TRBJ2-1; 11 bases align to TRBD1. Germline V CDR1 and CDR2: SGHNT, YENEEA. The CDR3 is 16 amino acids. The V gene end was trimmed by 1 base and the J gene end by 3 bases; junction bases not matched to a gene: 2.